This T cell receptor (beta chain) was sequenced in a study of beta chain features in type 1 diabetes. The CDR3 length is 13 residues. Germline lookup yields CDR1 SGHTA and CDR2 FQGNSA. Trimming removed 1 base from V and 6 bases from J, with 7 bases in between. Every isolated RNA sample was fully reverse transcribed, so sequencing captured expressed TCRB transcripts. An average of approximately 4 million reads was obtained for naive, central memory and regulatory T cell samples. Profiling relied on immunoSEQ multiplex PCR, and the TCRdb table lists in-frame clones only, not all of them. The data contain hundreds of thousands of clones, roughly 15% of them singletons. The table lists this clone with a few counts.

Specimen: naive CD4+ T cells from blood. The chain combines TRBV7-2 with TRBJ2-1; D remains unclear. The sequence derives from a man between 18 and 29 years old in good health. The CDR3 nucleotides are TGTGCCAGCAGCTTAGGTCTAGTCAATGAGCAGTTCTTC. Translation gives CASSLGLVNEQFF.